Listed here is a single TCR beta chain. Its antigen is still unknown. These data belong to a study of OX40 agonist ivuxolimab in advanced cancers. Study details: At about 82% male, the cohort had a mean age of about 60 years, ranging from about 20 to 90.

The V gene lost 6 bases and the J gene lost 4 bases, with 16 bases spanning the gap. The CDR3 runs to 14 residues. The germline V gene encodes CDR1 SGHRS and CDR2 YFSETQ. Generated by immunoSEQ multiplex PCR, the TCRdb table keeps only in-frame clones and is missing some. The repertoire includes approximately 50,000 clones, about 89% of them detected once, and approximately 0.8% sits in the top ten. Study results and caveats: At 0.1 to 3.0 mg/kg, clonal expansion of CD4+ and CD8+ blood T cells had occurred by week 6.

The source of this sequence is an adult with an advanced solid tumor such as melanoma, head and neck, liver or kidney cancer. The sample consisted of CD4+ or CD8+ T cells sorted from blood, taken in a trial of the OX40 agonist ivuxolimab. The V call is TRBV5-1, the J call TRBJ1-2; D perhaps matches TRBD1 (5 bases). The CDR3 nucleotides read TGCGCCAGCAATCCGCATGGGGGAGGCTATGGCTACACCTTC. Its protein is CASNPHGGGYGYTF.